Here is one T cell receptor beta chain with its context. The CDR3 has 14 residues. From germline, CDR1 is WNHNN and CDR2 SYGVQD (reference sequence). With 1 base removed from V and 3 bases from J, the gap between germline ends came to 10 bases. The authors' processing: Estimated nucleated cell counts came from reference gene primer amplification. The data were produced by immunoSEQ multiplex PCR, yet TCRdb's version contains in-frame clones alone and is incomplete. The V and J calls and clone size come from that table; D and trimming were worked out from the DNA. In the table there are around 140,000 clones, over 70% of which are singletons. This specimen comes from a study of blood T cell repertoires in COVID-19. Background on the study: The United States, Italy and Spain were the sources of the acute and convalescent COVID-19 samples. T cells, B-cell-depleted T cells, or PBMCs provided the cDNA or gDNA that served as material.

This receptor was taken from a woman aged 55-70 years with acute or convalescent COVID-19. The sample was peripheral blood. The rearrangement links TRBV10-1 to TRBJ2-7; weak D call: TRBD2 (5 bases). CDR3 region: CASSEYMGSYEQYF. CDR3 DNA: TGCGCCAGCAGTGAGTATATGGGGAGCTACGAGCAGTACTTC.